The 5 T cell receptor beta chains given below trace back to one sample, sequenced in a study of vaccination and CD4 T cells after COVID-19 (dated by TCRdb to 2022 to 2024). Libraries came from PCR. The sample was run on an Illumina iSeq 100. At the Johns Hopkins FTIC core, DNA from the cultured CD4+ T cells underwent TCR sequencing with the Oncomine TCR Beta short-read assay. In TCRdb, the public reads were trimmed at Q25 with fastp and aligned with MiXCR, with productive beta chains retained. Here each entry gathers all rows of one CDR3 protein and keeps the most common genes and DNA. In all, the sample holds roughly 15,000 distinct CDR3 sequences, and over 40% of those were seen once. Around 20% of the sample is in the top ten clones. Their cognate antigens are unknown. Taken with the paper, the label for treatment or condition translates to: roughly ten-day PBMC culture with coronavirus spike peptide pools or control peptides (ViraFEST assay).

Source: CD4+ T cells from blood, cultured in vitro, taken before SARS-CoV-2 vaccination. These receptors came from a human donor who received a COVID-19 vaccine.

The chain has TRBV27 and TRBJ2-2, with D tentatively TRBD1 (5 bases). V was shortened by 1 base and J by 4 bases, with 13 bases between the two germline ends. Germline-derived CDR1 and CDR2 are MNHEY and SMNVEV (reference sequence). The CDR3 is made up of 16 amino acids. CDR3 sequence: CASSLWSGFGTGELFF. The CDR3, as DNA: TGTGCCAGCAGTTTATGGTCAGGGTTCGGCACCGGGGAGCTGTTTTTT.

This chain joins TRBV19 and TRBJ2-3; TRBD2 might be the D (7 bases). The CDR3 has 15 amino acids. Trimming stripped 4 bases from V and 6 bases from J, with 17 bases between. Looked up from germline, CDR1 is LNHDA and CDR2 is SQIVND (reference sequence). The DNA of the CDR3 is TGTGCCAGTAGTAGGGGGAGGGGGTCATGGGATACGCAGTATTTT. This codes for CASSRGRGSWDTQYF.

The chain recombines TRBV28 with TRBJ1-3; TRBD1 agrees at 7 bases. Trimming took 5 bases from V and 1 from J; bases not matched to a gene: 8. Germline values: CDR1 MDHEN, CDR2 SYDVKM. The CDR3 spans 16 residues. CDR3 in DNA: TGTGCCAGCAGTCGATCGACAGGGAAATCTGGAAACACCATATATTTT. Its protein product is CASSRSTGKSGNTIYF.

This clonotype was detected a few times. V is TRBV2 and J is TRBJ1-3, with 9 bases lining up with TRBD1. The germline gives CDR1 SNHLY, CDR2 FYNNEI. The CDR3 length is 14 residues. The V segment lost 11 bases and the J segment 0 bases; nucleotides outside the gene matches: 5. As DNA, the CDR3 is TGTGCCGGGAGGACAGGGGTCTCTGGAAACACCATATATTTT. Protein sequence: CAGRTGVSGNTIYF. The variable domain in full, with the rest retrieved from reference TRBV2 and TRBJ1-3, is EPEVTQTPSHQVTQMGQEVILRCVPISNHLYFYWYRQILGQKVEFLVSFYNNEISEKSEIFDDQFSVERPDGSNFTLKIRSTKLEDSAMYFCAGRTGVSGNTIYFGEGSWLTVV.

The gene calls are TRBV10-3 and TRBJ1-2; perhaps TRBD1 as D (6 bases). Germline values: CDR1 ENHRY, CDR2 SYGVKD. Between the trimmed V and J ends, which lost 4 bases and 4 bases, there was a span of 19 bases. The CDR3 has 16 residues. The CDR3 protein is CAISASAQGGAYGYTF. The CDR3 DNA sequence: TGTGCCATCAGTGCGTCCGCGCAAGGGGGGGCCTATGGCTACACCTTC.